The clone carrying this T cell receptor (beta chain) was detected many times. Its antigen is still unknown. MiXCR was run by TCRdb on the 5' RACE reads, yielding one entry per CDR3 protein. This sample has around 110,000 distinct CDR3 sequences; roughly an eighth occur once, and the top ten carry roughly 17%. The data originate from a study of spatial heterogeneity in lung cancer. Study overall: Where present, follow-up PBMC were sequenced a median of roughly 26 months after resection. Study observations and caveats: At tumor resection, ubiquitous expanded TCRs were detected in blood more often than later.

Time point of the sample: blood at routine non-recurrence follow-up after resection. Unsorted whole RNA of tumor, nontumor lung or frozen PBMC was sequenced. The germline gives CDR1 MDHEN, CDR2 SYDVKM. The CDR3 totals 12 residues. Trimming left V 6 bases short and J 7 bases short, with 9 bases between. This TCR came from a male donor with early-stage non-small cell lung cancer. The material sequenced was PBMCs, taken at follow-up. The V call is TRBV28, the J call TRBJ2-2; a weak D match, TRBD2 (5 bases). CDR3 sequence reads: CASSPEDGELFF. The CDR3 coding sequence is TGTGCCAGCAGCCCGGAGGACGGGGAGCTGTTTTTT.